The 2 T cell receptor beta chains below all came from one sample that was sequenced in a study of T cell changes during pregnancy in multiple sclerosis. Profiling relied on immunoSEQ multiplex PCR, and the TCRdb table lists in-frame clones only, not all of them. The sample consists of fewer than 60,000 clones, approximately 90% of them appearing once. The sequences come from CD4+ T cells from peripheral blood mononuclear cells, collected after pregnancy. Receptor source: a female donor with multiple sclerosis, enrolled in a pregnancy study.

The V gene is TRBV2, the J gene TRBJ1-4; tentatively, D is TRBD1 (5 bases). Deletions cut 6 bases from V and 2 bases from J, with 13 bases between. Germline CDR1 reads SNHLY; CDR2 reads FYNNEI. The CDR3 totals 15 residues. This CDR3 reads CASSLAGMTNEKLFF. DNA for the CDR3: TGTGCCAGCAGCTTAGCAGGGATGACTAATGAAAAACTGTTTTTT.

The table lists this clone with a count of one. The chain is built from TRBV6-1 and TRBJ2-7, with 7 bases that match TRBD2. The germline CDR1 and CDR2 sequences are MNHNS and SASEGT. The CDR3 covers 15 residues. V was clipped by 3 bases and J by 4 bases; unmatched bases: 9. DNA of the CDR3: TGTGCCAGCAGTGATAATCTTGGGGGGGAATACGAGCAGTACTTC. Its translation: CASSDNLGGEYEQYF.